This TCR beta chain came from a study of T-cell reconstitution after alpha-beta-depleted transplantation in children. This clonotype was detected a few times. TCRbeta library construction was performed incorporating unique molecular identifiers. TCRdb independently ran MiXCR on the PCR reads; one entry per CDR3 protein. Of fewer than 700,000 distinct CDR3 sequences listed, 10% to 15% are singletons. Trimming pared 3 bases from V and 5 bases from J, leaving 22 bases between. Germline-derived CDR1 and CDR2 are SGHVS and FNYEAQ. This CDR3 has 17 residues. The source is a male patient under 18 who had a stem cell transplant for acute myeloid leukemia, so the T cells may come from the graft donor. The V gene is TRBV7-6, the J gene TRBJ1-1, with D tentatively TRBD1 (5 bases). This material consisted of PBMCs, mostly from graft donor cells, taken 360 days after TCRalphabeta/CD19-depleted stem cell transplant. The CDR3: CASSFPTQGAVGTEAFF. In nucleotides, the CDR3 is TGTGCCAGCAGCTTCCCCACGCAGGGTGCGGTGGGAACTGAAGCTTTCTTT.